These T cell receptor beta chains were read from a single sample in a study of regulatory T cells in long-lasting Graves disease. Each CDR3 protein gets one entry after TCRdb re-called the multiplex PCR reads with MiXCR. The table records about 470,000 distinct CDR3 sequences, around 21% of them present only once. Sequences were derived from peripheral blood mononuclear cells (PBMCs), sampled when the disease was refractory, from a patient treated with antithyroid drugs. These receptors were obtained from a female donor with Graves disease. Both conserved end residues are part of each CDR3. The order of the fields is J gene, V gene, D gene, clone size, CDR3 DNA, CDR3 protein. A D gene is named only where the DNA matches it firmly. Only some rows state a clone size, as once, few, many or a class for expanded clones.

>TRBJ2-5|TRBV2|TRBD2|many
TGTGCCAGCAGGGGGGGGGACGAGACCCAGTACTTC
CASRGGDETQYF
>TRBJ2-7|TRBV27|NA|few
TGTGCCAGCAGTTTCGGACTGGGTGAGCAGTACTTC
CASSFGLGEQYF
>TRBJ2-1|TRBV4-1|NA|NA
TGCGCCAGCAGCCAAGACTGGCTAGCGTTCGGCAATGAGCAGTTCTTC
CASSQDWLAFGNEQFF
>TRBJ1-2|TRBV6-1|TRBD1|many
TGTGCCAGCAGTCGGACAGGAGCTAACTATGGCTACACCTTC
CASSRTGANYGYTF
>TRBJ2-6|TRBV6-2/TRBV6-3|NA|NA
TGTGCCAGCAGCAAGGCTGGTGGGGCCAACGTCCTGACTTTC
CASSKAGGANVLTF
>TRBJ2-4|TRBV7-2|TRBD2|many
TGTGCCAGCAGTACCCCGGGACTAGCGGGAGCACTAGCCAAAAACATTCAGTACTTC
CASSTPGLAGALAKNIQYF
>TRBJ2-5|TRBV28|NA|few
TGTGCCAGCACGGGGGCGGGGGAGACCCAGTACTTC
CASTGAGETQYF
>TRBJ2-7|TRBV6-1|NA|many
TGTGCCAGCAGTGAAGACTGGGGTCGAGACGAGCAGTACTTC
CASSEDWGRDEQYF
>TRBJ1-5|TRBV27|TRBD1|many
TGTGCCAGCAGTTTGACAGGGGGCGTTCAGCCCCAGCATTTT
CASSLTGGVQPQHF
>TRBJ1-2|TRBV29-1|NA|many
TGCAGCGTTCACCCAGACGGAGGCTATGGCTACACCTTC
CSVHPDGGYGYTF
>TRBJ2-7|TRBV5-1|TRBD1|many
TGCGCCAGCAGCCCGAGACAGGGGAGTTTGCGGGAGCAGTACTTC
CASSPRQGSLREQYF
>TRBJ2-4|TRBV20-1|TRBD2|few
TGCAGTGCTGCCGGGACTAGCGTTCAGTACTTC
CSAAGTSVQYF
>TRBJ1-1|TRBV6-1|NA|NA
TGTGCCAGCGGGACCCCCAAGGCGGACACTGAAGCTTTCTTT
CASGTPKADTEAFF
>TRBJ1-5|TRBV2|NA|NA
TGTGCCAGCAGTGAAGAGGAAGGACGGATTAGCAATCAGCCCCAGCATTTT
CASSEEEGRISNQPQHF
>TRBJ2-7|TRBV7-6|NA|few
TGTGCCAGCAGCTCGGGGGTCAACCTCTACGAGCAGTACTTC
CASSSGVNLYEQYF
>TRBJ1-1|TRBV20-1|NA|few
TGCAGTGCTAGAGACCTGAGAGGCACTGAAGCTTTCTTT
CSARDLRGTEAFF
>TRBJ1-1|TRBV4-1|NA|NA
TGCGCCAGCAGCCAAGGAAACGTGAACACTGAAGCTTTCTTT
CASSQGNVNTEAFF
>TRBJ2-1|TRBV11-2|NA|once
TGTGCCAGCAGCTCTAGCCGCGGGTACAATGAGCAGTTCTTC
CASSSSRGYNEQFF
>TRBJ2-7|TRBV12-3/TRBV12-4|NA|many
TGTGCCAGCAGTCCCTATTTGAACGCCTACGAGCAGTACTTC
CASSPYLNAYEQYF
>TRBJ1-1|TRBV10-3|NA|many
TGTGCCATCAGTGAGGTGGACGGGTTAAACACTGAAGCTTTCTTT
CAISEVDGLNTEAFF
>TRBJ1-2|TRBV28|NA|many
TGTGCCAGCAGTTTTCAGGACCTACGCTATGGCTACACCTTC
CASSFQDLRYGYTF
>TRBJ1-6|TRBV7-2|TRBD1|many
TGTGCCAGCAGCTTAGAAGGGACAGACGGTTCACCCCTCCACTTT
CASSLEGTDGSPLHF
>TRBJ2-7|TRBV14|NA|few
TGTGCCAGCAGCCAAGACCGAGCTCATCGGCCGGACTACGAGCAGTACTTC
CASSQDRAHRPDYEQYF
>TRBJ1-1|TRBV30|NA|NA
TGTGCCTGGCACAACCAACCAGCTTGGGGCCGCGGCACTGAAGCTTTCTTT
CAWHNQPAWGRGTEAFF
>TRBJ1-2|TRBV12-3/TRBV12-4|NA|many
TGTGCCAGCAGTCCTCTCTCCTCCTATTACGGCTACACCTTC
CASSPLSSYYGYTF
>TRBJ2-3|TRBV28|TRBD2|NA
TGTGCCAGCTTAGCGGGAGGACGGGCAGATACGCAGTATTTT
CASLAGGRADTQYF
>TRBJ2-5|TRBV20-1|TRBD2|many
TGCAGTGCTTGGATAGCGGGAGGGCCGGAGACCCAGTACTTC
CSAWIAGGPETQYF
>TRBJ2-7|TRBV30|NA|few
TGTGCCAGTCTCCTAGCGACCACCTTCTACGAGCAGTACTTC
CASLLATTFYEQYF
>TRBJ1-2|TRBV5-1|TRBD1|many
TGCGCCAGCAGACCCGGGGACAGGACTTCTAACTATGGCTACACCTTC
CASRPGDRTSNYGYTF
>TRBJ2-7|TRBV2|NA|few
TGTGCCAGCAGCGATCGACGGCGCGAGCAGTACTTC
CASSDRRREQYF
>TRBJ2-1|TRBV20-1|TRBD2|NA
TGCAGTGCTAGTAGCGGGAGTACGTACAATGAGCAGTTCTTC
CSASSGSTYNEQFF
>TRBJ1-5|TRBV24-1|NA|NA
TGTGCCACCAGTGACCCTGACTTCAATCAGCCCCAGCATTTT
CATSDPDFNQPQHF
>TRBJ2-4|TRBV29-1|NA|NA
TGCAGCATCTTTCTAGCCAAAAACATTCAGTACTTC
CSIFLAKNIQYF
>TRBJ1-1|TRBV6-5|TRBD1|many
TGTGCCAGCAGTTACTCCTATGACAGGGGATGGAACACTGAAGCTTTCTTT
CASSYSYDRGWNTEAFF
>TRBJ1-2|TRBV6-5|NA|many
TGTGCCAGCAGTTACCTTAATGGGGACACCTATGGCTACACCTTC
CASSYLNGDTYGYTF
>TRBJ1-2|TRBV6-5|NA|many
TGTGCCAGCAGTTACGTCCGGCAGGACTATGGCTACACCTTC
CASSYVRQDYGYTF
>TRBJ2-5|TRBV29-1|NA|many
TGCAGCGTTGATTCTAGCGTTAAAGAGACCCAGTACTTC
CSVDSSVKETQYF
>TRBJ1-1|TRBV28|TRBD1|many
TGTGCCAGCAGTACGGGGACAGGGGGCAAGGCTGAAGCTTTCTTT
CASSTGTGGKAEAFF